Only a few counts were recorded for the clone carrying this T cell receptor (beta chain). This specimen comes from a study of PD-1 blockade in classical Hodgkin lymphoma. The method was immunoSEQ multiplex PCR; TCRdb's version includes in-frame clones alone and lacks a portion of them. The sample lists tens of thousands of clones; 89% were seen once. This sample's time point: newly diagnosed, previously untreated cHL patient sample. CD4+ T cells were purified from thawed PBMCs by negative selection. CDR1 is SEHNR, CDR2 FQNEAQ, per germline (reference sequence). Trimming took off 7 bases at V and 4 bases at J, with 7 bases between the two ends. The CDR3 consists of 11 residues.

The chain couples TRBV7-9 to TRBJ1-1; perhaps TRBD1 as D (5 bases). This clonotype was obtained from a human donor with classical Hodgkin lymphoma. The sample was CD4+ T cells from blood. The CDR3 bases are TGTGCCAGCAATGGGGGCACTGAAGCTTTCTTT. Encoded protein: CASNGGTEAFF.